The 22 T cell receptor beta chains presented below share a single source sample, sequenced in a study of breast tumors, draining lymph nodes, adjacent tissues. Via MiXCR, TCRdb re-called the multiplex PCR reads, giving one row per CDR3 protein. The sample lists about 47,000 distinct CDR3 sequences; roughly 23% were seen once. Source material: breast tumor tissue. The origin of the receptors is a female donor with breast cancer. Some clones in this sample may be carry-over from other donors' samples.

This clonotype showed up many times. The rearrangement uses TRBV5-1 and TRBJ2-7; TRBD2 might be the D (7 bases). The CDR3 has 16 residues. With 4 bases removed from V and 1 base from J, the gap between germline ends came to 18 bases. Germline CDR1 reads SGHRS; CDR2 reads YFSETQ. CDR3 nucleotides: TGCGCCAGCAGCCCGGACACGGGGGGCAGTTCCTACGAGCAGTACTTC. Its protein is CASSPDTGGSSYEQYF. The full variable domain, rest sourced from reference TRBV5-1 and TRBJ2-7, is KAGVTQTPRYLIKTRGQQVTLSCSPISGHRSVSWYQQTPGQGLQFLFEYFSETQRNKGNFPGRFSGRQFSNSRSEMNVSTLELGDSALYLCASSPDTGGSSYEQYFGPGTRLTVT.

This clonotype was picked up many times. The V call is TRBV2, the J call TRBJ1-2; the D is unclear. Deletions cut 5 bases from V and 7 bases from J, with 11 bases between. This CDR3 has 12 amino acids. Germline CDR1 reads SNHLY; CDR2 reads FYNNEI. The CDR3 nucleotides are TGTGCCAGCAGTTCAGGCAATTCTGGCTACACCTTC. This encodes CASSSGNSGYTF.

This clonotype was counted ten times or more. The chain employs TRBV6-1 and TRBJ2-7; no reliable D call. Trimming pared 3 bases from V and 3 bases from J, leaving 21 bases between. CDR3 length equals 17 residues. Germline loops: CDR1 MNHNS, CDR2 SASEGT. CDR3 sequence reads: CASSDLGDSAGVYEQYF. The CDR3 DNA reads as TGTGCCAGCAGTGATCTGGGCGACTCCGCTGGGGTCTACGAGCAGTACTTC.

This clonotype has ten or more counts. The V and J genes are TRBV6-1 and TRBJ2-3; a weak D match, TRBD2 (6 bases). The CDR3 runs 15 residues. V lost 7 bases to trimming and J lost 4 bases, with 18 bases between them. Per germline, CDR1 MNHNS and CDR2 SASEGT. The CDR3 region is CASTSAEDGSDTQYF. The DNA for the CDR3 is TGTGCCAGCACTAGCGCAGAGGACGGGTCAGATACGCAGTATTTT.

This clonotype was observed many times. The rearrangement links TRBV6-1 to TRBJ2-3; D is unresolved. The germline gives CDR1 MNHNS, CDR2 SASEGT. This CDR3 contains 11 residues. V was shortened by 7 bases and J by 6 bases, with 8 bases between the two germline ends. The CDR3 nucleotides read TGTGCCAGCAACCGGGCGGATACGCAGTATTTT. It is translated as CASNRADTQYF.

Only a few counts were recorded for this clonotype. The chain links TRBV7-8 to TRBJ2-5, with D perhaps TRBD2 (6 bases). CDR1 is SGHVS, CDR2 FQNEAQ, per germline. The CDR3 covers 12 residues. Trimming removed 3 bases at V and 5 bases at J, with 7 bases between. The CDR3 DNA sequence: TGTGCCAGCAGCTTCGGGAGCGAGACCCAGTACTTC. Translating it yields CASSFGSETQYF. The full variable domain, with the rest looked up from reference TRBV7-8 and TRBJ2-5, is GAGVSQSPRYKVAKRGQDVALRCDPISGHVSLFWYQQALGQGPEFLTYFQNEAQLDKSGLPSDRFFAERPEGSVSTLKIQRTQQEDSAVYLCASSFGSETQYFGPGTRLLVL.

This clonotype was seen repeatedly, ten times or more. The V call is TRBV19, the J call TRBJ2-1; 9 bases fit TRBD2. The CDR3 contains 14 residues. The germline V gene encodes CDR1 LNHDA and CDR2 SQIVND (reference sequence). V was clipped by 5 bases and J by 9 bases; unmatched bases: 8. The CDR3 is CASSAGGLPGEQFF. For the CDR3, the DNA is TGTGCCAGTAGTGCGGGAGGGCTCCCAGGTGAGCAGTTCTTC. The full variable domain, completed using reference TRBV19 and TRBJ2-1, is DGGITQSPKYLFRKEGQNVTLSCEQNLNHDAMYWYRQDPGQGLRLIYYSQIVNDFQKGDIAEGYSVSREKKESFPLTVTSAQKNPTAFYLCASSAGGLPGEQFFGPGTRLTVL.

V gene TRBV5-1 combines with J gene TRBJ2-4; possibly TRBD1 for D (7 bases). The CDR3 runs to 15 residues. V lost 2 bases, J lost 3 bases, and 12 bases lay in between. Germline V gene data show CDR1 as SGHRS and CDR2 as YFSETQ. The CDR3: CASSFSGGGKNIQYF. The CDR3 DNA sequence: TGCGCCAGCAGCTTTTCAGGGGGAGGCAAAAACATTCAGTACTTC. Combining the CDR3 with reference TRBV5-1 and TRBJ2-4 gives the whole variable domain KAGVTQTPRYLIKTRGQQVTLSCSPISGHRSVSWYQQTPGQGLQFLFEYFSETQRNKGNFPGRFSGRQFSNSRSEMNVSTLELGDSALYLCASSFSGGGKNIQYFGAGTRLSVL.

V is TRBV11-1 and J is TRBJ2-7, with 13 bases fitting TRBD2. CDR1 is SGHAT, CDR2 FQDESV, per germline (reference sequence). There are 16 residues in the CDR3. V was pared by 5 bases and J by 3 bases, with 7 bases of the junction left unmatched. CDR3 sequence: CASSPRLAGGVYEQYF. The CDR3, as DNA: TGTGCCAGCAGCCCCCGACTAGCGGGAGGTGTCTACGAGCAGTACTTC.

This clonotype came up many times. The rearrangement links TRBV9 to TRBJ2-6, with D uncertain. V shed 7 bases and J shed 3 bases, with 14 bases lying between them. Germline CDR1 and CDR2: SGDLS and YYNGEE. CDR3 length equals 15 residues. In DNA form, the CDR3 reads TGTGCCAGCGCGGTAGGTGGGTTTGGGGCCAACGTCCTGACTTTC. Residues: CASAVGGFGANVLTF.

The chain has TRBV5-8 and TRBJ2-1; 10 positions agree with TRBD2. The CDR3 covers 16 residues. Per the germline V gene, CDR1 is SGHTS and CDR2 is YDEGEE. V lost 0 bases and J lost 7; bases outside the gene matches: 7. The CDR3 DNA follows: TGTGCCAGCAGCTTGGCTAGCGGGAGATTAACGAATGAGCAGTTCTTC. Translation: CASSLASGRLTNEQFF. The variable domain in full, completed from reference TRBV5-8 and TRBJ2-1, reads EAGVTQSPTHLIKTRGQQATLRCSPISGHTSVYWYQQALGLGLQFLLWYDEGEERNRGNFPPRFSGRQFPNYSSELNVNALELEDSALYLCASSLASGRLTNEQFFGPGTRLTVL.

This clonotype was observed many times. The V call is TRBV5-1, the J call TRBJ2-1, with D possibly being TRBD2 (5 bases). CDR3 size: 15 residues. In germline, CDR1 is SGHRS, CDR2 YFSETQ. Trimming removed 0 bases at V and 3 bases at J, with 10 bases between. Here the CDR3 DNA reads TGCGCCAGCAGCTTGGGCCCGGGGTTCTACAATGAGCAGTTCTTC. Translated, it gives CASSLGPGFYNEQFF.

The V and J genes are TRBV24-1 and TRBJ2-1; TRBD1 agrees at 7 bases. CDR3 length equals 13 residues. Trimming took 7 bases from V and 4 from J; bases not matched to a gene: 3. Per germline, CDR1 KGHDR and CDR2 SFDVKD. CDR3 sequence: CATSGTEYNEQFF. The DNA of the CDR3 is TGTGCCACCAGCGGGACAGAATACAATGAGCAGTTCTTC.

This clonotype was recorded many times. This chain uses TRBV12-3 or TRBV12-4 with TRBJ2-1, with 8 nucleotides matching TRBD1. J lost 3 bases, V lost 5 bases, and 6 bases had no gene match. There are 15 residues in the CDR3. CDR3 protein: CASSPTGANYNEQFF. The CDR3, as DNA: TGTGCCAGCAGTCCGACAGGGGCAAACTACAATGAGCAGTTCTTC.

This clonotype was seen a handful of times. The chain employs TRBV27 and TRBJ2-3; the D is unclear. Per the germline V gene, CDR1 is MNHEY and CDR2 is SMNVEV (reference sequence). This CDR3 spans 14 amino acids. Trimming removed 5 bases from V and 5 bases from J, with 14 bases in between. CDR3 coding DNA: TGTGCCAGCAGTCCCTCCCTGAAAGTAGATACGCAGTATTTT. Encoded protein: CASSPSLKVDTQYF.

This clonotype was observed many times. V is TRBV11-2 and J is TRBJ2-7; 8 bases line up with TRBD1. V lost 2 bases and J lost 3; bases outside the gene matches: 18. The CDR3 length is 19 residues. Germline CDR1 SGHAT, CDR2 FQNNGV. CDR3 nucleotides: TGTGCCAGCAGCTTAAGTTTGACAGGGGTTGTTTACGGGAGCTACGAGCAGTACTTC. Protein: CASSLSLTGVVYGSYEQYF.

The chain joins TRBV6-1 to TRBJ2-7; 8 bases match TRBD1. The CDR3 spans 14 residues. Germline V lookup: CDR1 MNHNS, CDR2 SASEGT. V shed 0 bases and J 7 bases; nucleotides not matched to a gene: 5. The CDR3: CASSEADRVREQYF. The CDR3 nucleotides read TGTGCCAGCAGTGAAGCGGACAGGGTGAGGGAGCAGTACTTC.

Concerning this clonotype itself: One junction end does not reproduce the germline sequence, and a read error may be involved. This chain links TRBV4-1 with TRBJ2-7; D ambiguous. Germline CDR1 and CDR2: MGHRA and YSYEKL. This CDR3 comprises 16 residues. This chain's CDR3 is CASSQVIGTLVHEQYF. CDR3 sequence (DNA): TGCGCTAGCAGCCAAGTTATCGGTACTCTTGTCCACGAGCAGTACTTC.

The V call is TRBV19, the J call TRBJ1-1, with D unclear. The CDR3 runs 14 residues. The V end was cut by 5 bases, the J end by 5 bases, with 15 bases between. Germline-derived CDR1 and CDR2 are LNHDA and SQIVND (reference sequence). Here the CDR3 reads CASSVGPSGTEAFF. The CDR3 DNA reads as TGTGCCAGTAGTGTGGGCCCCTCGGGAACTGAAGCTTTCTTT.

Note on this clonotype: A read error is possible here, since a much larger clone lies one base away. This chain joins TRBV2 and TRBJ2-1; 7 nucleotides match TRBD2. The V gene end was trimmed by 9 bases and the J gene end by 8 bases; junction bases not matched to a gene: 13. Germline V CDR1 and CDR2: SNHLY, FYNNEI. This CDR3 spans 14 amino acids. CDR3 in amino acids: CARRGLADYDEQFF. As DNA, the CDR3 is TGTGCCAGGAGGGGCCTAGCGGATTACGATGAGCAGTTCTTC.

Notes on this clonotype: With a much larger clone just one base away, this may be a read error. The chain employs TRBV2 and TRBJ2-1, with TRBD2 matching over 8 bases. Per the germline V gene, CDR1 is SNHLY and CDR2 is FYNNEI. This CDR3 comprises 15 residues. With 3 bases clipped from V and 10 bases from J, the junction kept 11 bases outside the gene matches. The CDR3 loop is CASSETGRAGREQFF. DNA for the CDR3: TGTGCCAGCAGTGAGACCGGGAGGGCCGGGAGGGAGCAGTTCTTC.

The chain recombines TRBV28 with TRBJ2-7, with D uncertain. V lost 5 bases to trimming and J lost 2 bases, with 10 bases between them. The CDR3 runs to 13 residues. Germline V lookup: CDR1 MDHEN, CDR2 SYDVKM. In DNA form, the CDR3 reads TGTGCCAGCAGTCCCACGGTGACCTACGAGCAGTACTTC. Its translation: CASSPTVTYEQYF.